This T cell receptor beta chain stems from a study of T cells after yellow fever vaccination. TCRdb redid the calling of the 5' RACE reads with MiXCR, one entry per CDR3 protein. Among tens of thousands of distinct CDR3 sequences, about 7% were seen once, and the ten largest hold approximately 34%. Trimming shortened V by 8 bases and J by 2 bases, and 16 bases separated the two germline ends. This CDR3 spans 14 amino acids. Looked up from germline, CDR1 is MNHEY and CDR2 is SVGEGT. This clonotype has a handful of counts. The sequencing here drew on CD8+ T cells sorted from PBMCs, taken 15 days after the yellow fever booster vaccination. V usage is TRBV6-2 or TRBV6-3 and J usage is TRBJ2-7; unclear D gene. The TCR comes from a man aged 25 to 40 who received the YFV17D yellow fever vaccine. The CDR3 loop reads CASVQAKTAYEQYF. Written as DNA, the CDR3 is TGTGCCAGCGTCCAGGCAAAAACTGCCTACGAGCAGTACTTC.